Presented here are 20 T cell receptor beta chains from one specimen sequenced in a study of blood T cell repertoires in COVID-19. Some clones are missing from TCRdb's copy, which holds only in-frame ones; the method was immunoSEQ multiplex PCR. The table records some 490,000 clones, less than 90% of them present only once. The sample comprised PBMCs or T cells enriched from blood (not recorded which). The receptors derive from a woman in her sixties or seventies who had recovered from COVID-19.

There are a few counts of this clone. This chain links TRBV5-1 with TRBJ1-4; 9 bases are shared with TRBD1. CDR1 and CDR2 (germline): SGHRS, YFSETQ. The CDR3 runs to 14 residues. Trimming took 4 bases from V and 8 from J; bases not matched to a gene: 6. CDR3 in amino acids: CASSQGQGGEKLFF. The DNA of the CDR3 is TGCGCCAGCAGCCAGGGACAGGGAGGCGAAAAACTGTTTTTT.

This chain connects TRBV7-2 to TRBJ2-1, with 9 bases that match TRBD1. The J segment lost 9 bases and the V segment lost 4 bases, leaving 4 bases of the junction unmatched. CDR1 SGHTA and CDR2 FQGNSA come from the germline V gene. This CDR3 contains 13 residues. The CDR3 nucleotides read TGTGCCAGCAGCTCTGGACAGGGGACTGAGCAGTTCTTC. This translates into CASSSGQGTEQFF.

The chain employs TRBV27 and TRBJ1-2; weak D call: TRBD1 (5 bases). This CDR3 spans 14 amino acids. Germline V CDR1 and CDR2: MNHEY, SMNVEV (reference sequence). Trimming took 3 bases from V and 5 from J, leaving 13 bases between them. For the CDR3, the DNA is TGTGCCAGCAGTTTGGTAGGGGTAGGGTATGGCTACACCTTC. The encoded protein is CASSLVGVGYGYTF.

This clone was seen a few times. This sequence joins TRBV7-8 and TRBJ1-6; 10 positions agree with TRBD1. V was clipped by 6 bases and J by 8 bases; unmatched bases: 4. Germline V gives CDR1 SGHVS, CDR2 FQNEAQ. The CDR3 is made up of 14 amino acids. The DNA of the CDR3 is TGTGCCAGCAGGTCGGGGACAGGGGATTCACCCCTCCACTTT. Amino acid sequence: CASRSGTGDSPLHF.

The V call is TRBV29-1, the J call TRBJ1-1, with D perhaps TRBD1 (5 bases). CDR1 is SQVTM and CDR2 is ANQGSEA in the germline V gene. V lost 3 bases, J lost 1 base, and 9 bases lay in between. The CDR3 length is 13 residues. The CDR3 here is CSVDQGPNTEAFF. The CDR3, as DNA: TGCAGCGTTGACCAGGGCCCGAACACTGAAGCTTTCTTT.

The chain joins TRBV9 to TRBJ2-1, with TRBD2 as a possible D gene (6 bases). The germline V gene has CDR1 SGDLS and CDR2 YYNGEE. V lost 1 base, J lost 11 bases, and 16 bases lay in between. The CDR3 loop spans 14 amino acids. The CDR3 is CASSVRATGGKQFF. CDR3 coding DNA: TGTGCCAGCAGCGTACGAGCAACTGGGGGGAAGCAGTTCTTC. Filled out from reference TRBV9 and TRBJ2-1, the complete variable domain reads DSGVTQTPKHLITATGQRVTLRCSPRSGDLSVYWYQQSLDQGLQFLIQYYNGEERAKGNILERFSAQQFPDLHSELNLSSLELGDSALYFCASSVRATGGKQFFGPGTRLTVL.

This chain joins TRBV19 and TRBJ2-1; perhaps TRBD1 as D (6 bases). The V gene lost 7 bases and the J gene lost 3 bases, with 13 bases spanning the gap. CDR3 length: 14 residues. Germline V lookup: CDR1 LNHDA, CDR2 SQIVND (reference sequence). CDR3 amino acids: CASKEGGGYNEQFF. The DNA of the CDR3 is TGTGCCAGTAAAGAAGGGGGTGGCTACAATGAGCAGTTCTTC.

V and J are TRBV4-1 and TRBJ1-2; TRBD1 agrees at 10 bases. The CDR3 spans 16 residues. Germline CDR1 is MGHRA and CDR2 is YSYEKL. With V trimmed by 4 bases and J by 4 bases, 9 bases remained unmatched. The CDR3 spells CASSRTGTGDLYGYTF. The CDR3 DNA follows: TGCGCCAGCAGCCGCACCGGGACAGGGGACCTCTATGGCTACACCTTC.

The rearrangement joins TRBV4-1 to TRBJ2-2, with D maybe TRBD2 (6 bases). Germline values: CDR1 MGHRA, CDR2 YSYEKL. This CDR3 is 16 amino acids long. Trimming removed 0 bases at V and 3 bases at J, with 11 bases between. The CDR3 DNA follows: TGCGCCAGCAGCCAAGAGGGGGGTACGTACACCGGGGAGCTGTTTTTT. Translating it yields CASSQEGGTYTGELFF.

The genes are TRBV2 and TRBJ1-4; D is ambiguous. V was cut by 5 bases and J by 5 bases, with 9 bases left in between. The CDR3 spans 13 residues. CDR1 and CDR2 from the germline V gene are SNHLY and FYNNEI. CDR3 bases: TGTGCCAGCAGTCGGGAGGGAAATGAAAAACTGTTTTTT. Translating it yields CASSREGNEKLFF.

The chain employs TRBV5-4 and TRBJ1-2; D unresolved. The CDR3 length is 14 residues. Trimming shortened V by 0 bases and J by 6 bases, and 12 bases separated the two germline ends. Germline V gene data show CDR1 as SGHNT and CDR2 as YYREEE (reference sequence). This CDR3 is CASSLAPGSDGYTF. The CDR3, as DNA: TGTGCCAGCAGCTTGGCCCCGGGATCTGATGGCTACACCTTC.

The sample holds one count of this clone. This rearrangement joins TRBV5-1 to TRBJ2-1, with D possibly TRBD2 on 6 matching bases. Trimming left V 0 bases short and J 6 bases short, with 16 bases between. Per the germline V gene, CDR1 is SGHRS and CDR2 is YFSETQ. The CDR3 has 16 amino acids. DNA for the CDR3: TGCGCCAGCAGCTTGGGGCTAGCGACGAACACCAATGAGCAGTTCTTC. Translating it yields CASSLGLATNTNEQFF.

This clone was recorded once. The rearrangement uses TRBV2 and TRBJ1-1, with a possible D match to TRBD1 (5 bases). Germline lookup yields CDR1 SNHLY and CDR2 FYNNEI. CDR3 length: 14 residues. V was cut by 7 bases and J by 3 bases, with 15 bases left in between. The CDR3: CASNIDSGHTEAFF. The CDR3 coding sequence is TGTGCCAGCAACATAGACAGTGGGCACACTGAAGCTTTCTTT.

The chain recombines TRBV10-3 with TRBJ2-3; D unclear. Trimming took off 3 bases at V and 0 bases at J, with 10 bases between the two ends. Per germline, CDR1 ENHRY and CDR2 SYGVKD. This CDR3 is built from 15 residues. The CDR3 coding sequence is TGTGCCATCAGTGACCGGAGCTTGAGCACAGATACGCAGTATTTT. Translating gives CAISDRSLSTDTQYF.

This chain connects TRBV6-4 to TRBJ1-2; D gene uncertain. Germline CDR1 is MRHNA and CDR2 is SNTAGT. The CDR3 is made up of 15 amino acids. The V gene lost 3 bases and the J gene lost 3 bases, with 14 bases spanning the gap. CDR3 in amino acids: CASSEYPGPYYGYTF. Here the CDR3 DNA reads TGTGCCAGCAGTGAATATCCCGGTCCGTACTATGGCTACACCTTC.

The chain carries TRBV6-2 or TRBV6-3 and TRBJ1-1, with 7 bases lining up with TRBD1. The germline V gene encodes CDR1 MNHEY and CDR2 SVGEGT. This CDR3 is 17 amino acids long. Trimming cost V 6 bases and J 7 bases; bases outside gene matches: 20. The CDR3 DNA sequence: TGTGCCAGCAGCCCTGAGACAGGGACCACGTCGAGAAATGAAGCTTTCTTT. Protein sequence: CASSPETGTTSRNEAFF.

This sequence joins TRBV12-3 or TRBV12-4 and TRBJ1-4; 11 bases fit TRBD1. The ends lost 6 bases at V and 8 bases at J; junction bases unmatched: 2. This CDR3 comprises 13 residues. The CDR3 here is CASSRDRGEKLFF. The CDR3 DNA is TGTGCCAGCAGCCGGGACAGGGGGGAAAAACTGTTTTTT.

The chain joins TRBV2 to TRBJ2-7; 10 nucleotides match TRBD1. The CDR3 consists of 14 residues. Trimming at V came to 5 bases and at J to 3 bases, leaving 4 bases not matched to a gene. Germline CDR1 reads SNHLY; CDR2 reads FYNNEI. CDR3 sequence reads: CASSRRTGGYEQYV. The CDR3 bases are TGTGCCAGCAGTAGAAGGACAGGGGGCTACGAGCAGTACGTC.

The genes are TRBV4-1 and TRBJ1-5, with unresolved D. Germline-derived CDR1 and CDR2 are MGHRA and YSYEKL. The V end was cut by 5 bases, the J end by 5 bases, with 16 bases between. CDR3 size: 15 residues. The CDR3 nucleotides are TGCGCCAGCAGCACTTCCGGAGCCCTAGATCAGCCCCAGCATTTT. Translation: CASSTSGALDQPQHF.

V is TRBV29-1 and J is TRBJ1-1; TRBD1 agrees at 8 bases. CDR1 SQVTM and CDR2 ANQGSEA come from the germline V gene. The CDR3 length is 14 residues. J gave up 5 bases and V 6 bases, and 11 bases lay outside the gene matches. The CDR3 sequence: CSVISRGQGTEAFF. The CDR3 DNA reads TGCAGCGTAATTAGCAGGGGGCAGGGGACTGAAGCTTTCTTT.